This T cell receptor beta chain was sequenced in a study of blood T cell repertoires in COVID-19. Original processing notes: Reference gene primer amplification gave estimated nucleated cell counts. Data came from immunoSEQ multiplex PCR; TCRdb stores just in-frame clones and leaves some out. Clonal size and the V and J genes are those of that table, whereas D and trimming came from the DNA. This table holds about 230,000 clones, around 84% found once. The V gene end was trimmed by 4 bases and the J gene end by 9 bases; junction bases not matched to a gene: 13. The CDR3 spans 15 residues. Per germline, CDR1 MNHEY and CDR2 SMNVEV (reference sequence).

This TCR was recovered from a man in his fifties with COVID-19, enrolled during active disease. The chain employs TRBV27 and TRBJ2-3; 7 bases line up with TRBD1. The sequenced sample consisted of peripheral blood. The CDR3 loop reads CASSSDRAAGDTQYF. Written as DNA, the CDR3 is TGTGCCAGCAGTTCAGACAGGGCTGCCGGAGACACGCAGTATTTT.